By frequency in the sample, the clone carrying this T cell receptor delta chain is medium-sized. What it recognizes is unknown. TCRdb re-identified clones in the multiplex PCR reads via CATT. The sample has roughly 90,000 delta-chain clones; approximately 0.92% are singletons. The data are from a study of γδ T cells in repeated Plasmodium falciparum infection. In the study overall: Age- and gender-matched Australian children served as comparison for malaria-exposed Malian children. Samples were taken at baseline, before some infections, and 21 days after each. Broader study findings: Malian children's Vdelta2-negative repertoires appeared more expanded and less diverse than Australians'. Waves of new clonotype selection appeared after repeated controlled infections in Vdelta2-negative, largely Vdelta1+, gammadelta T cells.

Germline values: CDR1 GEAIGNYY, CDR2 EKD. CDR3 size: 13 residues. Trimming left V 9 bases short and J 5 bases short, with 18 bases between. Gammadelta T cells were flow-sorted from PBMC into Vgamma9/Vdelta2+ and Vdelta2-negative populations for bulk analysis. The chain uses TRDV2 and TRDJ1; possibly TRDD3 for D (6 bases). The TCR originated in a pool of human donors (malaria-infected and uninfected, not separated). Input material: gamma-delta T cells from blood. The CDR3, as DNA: TGTGCCCTTGATGGTCTGGGGACAGATAAACTCATCTTT. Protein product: CALDGLGTDKLIF.